The source of this TCR beta chain is a study of CD8 T cells in Susac syndrome. Study overall: The sequenced Susac syndrome patients included more than five who had clinically active disease and eight or nine who were in remission. Study-wide findings and caveats: The authors found 15 to 20 Susac-specific public clones in total CD8+ repertoires and four to six in CD8+ TEMRA repertoires.

Random hexamers primed reverse transcription of about 0.5 to 1 ug RNA. Multiplex immunoSEQ PCR targeted 54 Vbeta and 13 Jbeta TCR beta segments. TCRdb redid the calling of the immunoSEQ multiplex PCR reads with MiXCR, one entry per CDR3 protein. The data show more than 150,000 distinct CDR3 sequences, just under 95% seen once. As for this clonotype: The antigen is undetermined.

This TCR was recovered from a human donor with Susac syndrome. Sequenced sample: CD8+ T cells from PBMCs.

CDR3 coding DNA: TGTGCCAGCAGCCAAATAAAGACTAGTAATCTTCAAGAGACCCAGTACTTC. Translated, it gives CASSQIKTSNLQETQYF. The chain is built from TRBV3-1 and TRBJ2-5; TRBD2 is a possible D gene (6 bases). V was cut by 2 bases and J by 2 bases, with 18 bases left in between. The CDR3 has 17 amino acids. Germline assignment: CDR1 LGHDT and CDR2 YNNKEL (reference sequence).